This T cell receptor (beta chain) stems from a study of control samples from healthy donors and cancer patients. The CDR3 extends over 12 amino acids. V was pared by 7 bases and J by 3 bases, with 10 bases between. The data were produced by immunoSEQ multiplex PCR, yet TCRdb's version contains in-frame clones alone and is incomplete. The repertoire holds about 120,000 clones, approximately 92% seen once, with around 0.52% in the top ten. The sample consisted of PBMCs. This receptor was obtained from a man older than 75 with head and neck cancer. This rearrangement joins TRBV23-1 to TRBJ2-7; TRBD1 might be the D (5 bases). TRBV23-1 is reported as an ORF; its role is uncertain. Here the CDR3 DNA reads TGCGCCAGCAAACCAGGGTTCTACGAGCAGTACTTC. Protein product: CASKPGFYEQYF.